These 2 T cell receptor beta chains were sequenced from one sample in a study of blood T cell repertoires in COVID-19. TCRdb keeps only in-frame clones here, not all; method: immunoSEQ multiplex PCR. The profile shows approximately 230,000 clones, about 85% of them singletons. The sample taken for sequencing was peripheral blood. The source is a young man with active or convalescent COVID-19.

The chain couples TRBV28 to TRBJ1-2; D gene ambiguous. Trimming took 4 bases from V and 3 from J, leaving 6 bases between them. Germline V gene data show CDR1 as MDHEN and CDR2 as SYDVKM. CDR3 length: 12 amino acids. CDR3 in DNA: TGTGCCAGCAGTTCGGAGTACTATGGCTACACCTTC. Residues: CASSSEYYGYTF.

This clone came up once. V is TRBV2 and J is TRBJ1-2; D might be TRBD1 (5 bases). This CDR3 region has 14 residues. Deletions cut 7 bases from V and 2 bases from J, with 14 bases between. Germline V lookup: CDR1 SNHLY, CDR2 FYNNEI. CDR3 region: CASITGEGNYGYTF. The CDR3, as DNA: TGTGCCAGCATTACGGGAGAGGGGAACTATGGCTACACCTTC.